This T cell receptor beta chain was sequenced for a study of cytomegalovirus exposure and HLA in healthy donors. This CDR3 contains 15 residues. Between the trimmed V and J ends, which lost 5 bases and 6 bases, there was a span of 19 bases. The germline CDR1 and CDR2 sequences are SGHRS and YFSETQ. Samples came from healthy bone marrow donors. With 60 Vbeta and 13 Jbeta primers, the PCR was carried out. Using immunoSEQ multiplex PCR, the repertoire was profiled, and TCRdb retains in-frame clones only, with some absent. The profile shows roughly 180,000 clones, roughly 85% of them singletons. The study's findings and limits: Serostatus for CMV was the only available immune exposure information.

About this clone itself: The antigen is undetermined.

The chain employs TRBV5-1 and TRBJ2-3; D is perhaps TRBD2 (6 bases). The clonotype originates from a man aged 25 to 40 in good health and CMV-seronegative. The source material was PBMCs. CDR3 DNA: TGCGCCAGCAGTTCTCCGGGACTGCCTTTGGATACGCAGTATTTT. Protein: CASSSPGLPLDTQYF.